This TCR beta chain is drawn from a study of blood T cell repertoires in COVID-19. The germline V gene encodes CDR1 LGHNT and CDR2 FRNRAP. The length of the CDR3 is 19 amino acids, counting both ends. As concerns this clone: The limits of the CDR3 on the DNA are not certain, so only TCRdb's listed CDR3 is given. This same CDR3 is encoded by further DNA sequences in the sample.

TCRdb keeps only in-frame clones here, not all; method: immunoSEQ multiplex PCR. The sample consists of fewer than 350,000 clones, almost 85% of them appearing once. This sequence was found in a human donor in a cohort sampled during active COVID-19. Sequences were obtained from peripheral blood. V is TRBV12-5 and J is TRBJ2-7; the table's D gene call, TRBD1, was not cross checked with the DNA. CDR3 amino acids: CASGFGRGTSTSWGVEQYF.